This T cell receptor (beta chain) was sequenced for a study of blood T cell repertoires in COVID-19. Study information: Some COVID-19 samples were acute and others convalescent; all came from the United States, Italy and Spain. T cells, B-cell-depleted T cells, or PBMCs provided the cDNA or gDNA that served as material.

The V segment lost 5 bases and the J segment 5 bases; nucleotides outside the gene matches: 8. CDR1 and CDR2 (germline): SEHNR, FQNEAQ (reference sequence). The CDR3 has 15 amino acids. Per the original data handling: By means of reference gene primer amplification, nucleated cell counts were estimated. Repertoires were generated with immunoSEQ multiplex PCR, while TCRdb's copy carries only in-frame clones and drops some. The V and J calls and clone size were taken over from that table, and D and trimming were inferred from the DNA. The sample lists 150,000 to 180,000 clones, about four fifths seen once, with just over 0.55% in the top ten.

The clonotype was recovered from a man aged 55 to 70 with acute or convalescent COVID-19. This chain links TRBV7-9 with TRBJ1-4; TRBD1 aligns across 7 bases. What was sequenced was peripheral blood. CDR3 sequence reads: CASSEGGQRNEKLFF. The CDR3 coding sequence is TGTGCCAGCAGCGAGGGGGGACAGCGGAATGAAAAACTGTTTTTT. The whole variable domain, filled in from reference TRBV7-9 and TRBJ1-4, reads DTGVSQNPRHKITKRGQNVTFRCDPISEHNRLYWYRQTLGQGPEFLTYFQNEAQLEKSRLLSDRFSAERPKGSFSTLEIQRTEQGDSAMYLCASSEGGQRNEKLFFGSGTQLSVL.